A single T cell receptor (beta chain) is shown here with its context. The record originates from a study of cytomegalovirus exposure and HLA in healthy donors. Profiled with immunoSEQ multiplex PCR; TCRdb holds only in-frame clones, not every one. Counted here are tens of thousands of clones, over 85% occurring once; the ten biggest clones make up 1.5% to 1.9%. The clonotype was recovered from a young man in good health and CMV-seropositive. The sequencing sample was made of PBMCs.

Here the CDR3 DNA reads TGTGCCAGCGGGACTAGCGCCTACAATGAGCAGTTCTTC. Its protein is CASGTSAYNEQFF. The rearrangement uses TRBV5-4 and TRBJ2-1, with TRBD2 matching over 10 bases. This CDR3 comprises 13 residues. The V gene's germline CDR1 is SGHNT and CDR2 YYREEE (reference sequence). The V and J ends lost 7 bases and 2 bases, in that order; junction bases with no gene match: 0.